The 14 T cell receptor beta chains below come from one sample, sequenced in a study of T cells in women clearing cervical HPV infection. Data came from immunoSEQ multiplex PCR; TCRdb stores just in-frame clones and leaves some out. The sample has approximately 31,000 clones; the top ten hold around 4%. The sequenced material came from blood buffy coat. These TCRs come from a woman between 18 and 69 years old with a cervical HPV16 infection that either progressed to CIN3+ or cleared (not recorded which).

As regards this clone: The CDR3 end lies 3 residues beyond the end of the read and is filled in from the germline J gene. The genes are TRBV7-2 and TRBJ2-7; TRBD2 is a possible D gene (6 bases). The CDR3 sequence is 15 residues long. Between the trimmed V and J ends, which lost 5 bases and 2 bases, there was a span of 16 bases. From germline, CDR1 is SGHTA and CDR2 FQGNSA. The CDR3 loop reads CASSLAGISTYEQYF. CDR3 DNA, as far as it was read: TGTGCCAGCAGCCTTGCGGGGATATCTACCTACGAG.

On this clone itself: Read sequence stops 3 residues before the CDR3 end, and the germline J gene provides the missing end. V is TRBV7-3 and J is TRBJ2-5; 7 bases align to TRBD1. The CDR3 runs to 18 residues. The V gene end was trimmed by 5 bases and the J gene end by 6 bases; junction bases not matched to a gene: 21. Germline CDR1 and CDR2: SGHTA and FQGTGA. CDR3: CASSRSPLTGIRRKTQYF. The part of the CDR3 DNA that was read is TGTGCCAGCAGCAGATCCCCCCTGACAGGGATAAGGAGGAAGACC.

Details on this clone: Coverage ceases 3 residues before the CDR3 finishes, and the germline J gene fills in the end. This rearrangement joins TRBV3-1 (or the pseudogene TRBV3-2) to TRBJ2-5; 11 bases line up with TRBD2. V shed 0 bases and J 4 bases; nucleotides not matched to a gene: 7. The CDR3 extends over 17 amino acids. Per germline, CDR1 LGHDT and CDR2 YNNKEL (reference sequence). CDR3 region: CASSQDRSGGASETQYF. The sequenced part of the CDR3 DNA is TGTGCCAGCAGCCAAGATCGTAGCGGGGGGGCCTCAGAGACC.

The CDR3 bases that were read are TGTGCCAGCAGTCGACAGGGGCCCCTGAACACTGAA. Translating gives CASSRQGPLNTE. The CDR3 in full is CASSRQGPLNTEAFF. J is TRBJ1-1 and V is TRBV2; TRBD1 matches 8 bases. From the germline J gene comes the end of the CDR3, since the read stops 3 residues before it. CDR3 length: 15 amino acids. The V segment lost 5 bases and the J segment 0 bases; nucleotides outside the gene matches: 5. Germline values: CDR1 SNHLY, CDR2 FYNNEI.

As for this clone: The CDR3 end lies 3 residues beyond the end of the read and is filled in from the germline J gene. This rearrangement joins TRBV5-1 to TRBJ2-7, with D perhaps matching TRBD1 (7 bases). The ends were cut back, 5 bases at V and 0 bases at J, with 21 bases in the middle. CDR1 is SGHRS and CDR2 is YFSETQ in the germline V gene. The CDR3 contains 17 residues. The CDR3 reads CASSPGPGGPPSYEQYF. The sequenced part of the CDR3 DNA is TGCGCCAGCAGTCCTGGTCCAGGGGGGCCTCCCTCCTACGAG.

Of note for this clone: The sequence runs out 3 residues before the end of the CDR3; the remainder is reconstructed from the germline J gene. V is TRBV5-1 and J is TRBJ1-1, with D hard to call. Per germline, CDR1 SGHRS and CDR2 YFSETQ. V was shortened by 1 base and J by 4 bases, with 8 bases between the two germline ends. CDR3 length: 13 amino acids. CDR3 amino acids: CASSLSWPTEAFF. The sequenced part of the CDR3 DNA is TGCGCCAGCAGCTTGTCATGGCCCACTGAA.

About this clone: Read coverage stops 3 residues before the CDR3 terminus; the germline J gene supplies the remainder. V gene TRBV19 combines with J gene TRBJ1-1; D gene uncertain. In germline, CDR1 is LNHDA, CDR2 SQIVND (reference sequence). The CDR3 consists of 12 residues. Trimming took off 10 bases at V and 1 base at J, with 10 bases between the two ends. The CDR3 DNA, read in part, is TGTGCCACCGTGCAGCGGAACACTGAA. Protein sequence: CATVQRNTE. The entire CDR3 is CATVQRNTEAFF.

Worth noting for this clone: The read ends 3 residues before the CDR3 terminus; that terminus is restored from the germline J gene. V is TRBV2 and J is TRBJ2-1, with 11 bases identical to TRBD2. J lost 0 bases, V lost 4 bases, and 2 bases had no gene match. CDR3 size: 16 residues. CDR1 is SNHLY and CDR2 is FYNNEI in the germline V gene. Partial CDR3 DNA: TGTGCCAGCAGTGCCGGGACTAGCGGCTCCTACAATGAG. Its protein product is CASSAGTSGSYNE. The whole CDR3 is CASSAGTSGSYNEQFF.

Worth noting for this clone: The read halts 3 residues ahead of the CDR3 end, with the missing end drawn from the germline J gene. The chain recombines TRBV6-8 with TRBJ2-5; a possible D gene is TRBD1 (6 bases). This CDR3 has 14 residues. Germline values: CDR1 MNHGY, CDR2 SAAAGT. V dropped 7 bases and J dropped 0 bases, with 12 bases sitting between them. The CDR3 sequence: CASKAGDYQETQYF. The CDR3 DNA, read in part, is TGTGCCAGCAAGGCAGGGGATTACCAAGAGACC.

The CDR3 region is CASSYLRTGGQETQYF. The CDR3 DNA, read in part, is TGTGCCAGCAGTTACCTTAGGACAGGGGGTCAGGAGACC. The chain joins TRBV6-2 or TRBV6-3 to TRBJ2-5; 10 bases align to TRBD1. The read falls 3 residues short of the CDR3 end, and the missing part is taken from the germline J gene. CDR3 length: 16 residues. The V segment lost 2 bases and the J segment 5 bases; nucleotides outside the gene matches: 8. Germline lookup yields CDR1 MNHEY and CDR2 SVGEGT.

With respect to this clone: Read coverage stops 3 residues before the CDR3 terminus; the germline J gene supplies the remainder. The chain links TRBV20-1 to TRBJ1-5; possibly TRBD1 for D (6 bases). The CDR3 contains 15 residues. Deletions cut 1 base from V and 4 bases from J, with 14 bases between. Per the germline V gene, CDR1 is DFQATT and CDR2 is SNEGSKA (reference sequence). The CDR3 protein is CSARVGGALNQPQHF. The CDR3 bases that were read are TGCAGTGCTAGAGTCGGGGGGGCGCTTAATCAGCCC.

With regard to this clone: The DNA ends 3 residues before the CDR3 does, and the rest of the CDR3 is filled in from the germline J gene. The genes are TRBV7-2 and TRBJ1-3, with TRBD1 identical over 9 bases. Germline V lookup: CDR1 SGHTA, CDR2 FQGNSA. The V segment lost 3 bases and the J segment 3 bases; nucleotides outside the gene matches: 3. The CDR3 runs to 15 residues. The CDR3 DNA, read in part, is TGTGCCAGCAGCTTTACAGGGGGCGGTGGAAACACC. This sequence encodes CASSFTGGGGNT. The complete CDR3 protein is CASSFTGGGGNTIYF.

The CDR3 spells CASSLWTGISYEQYF. CDR3 DNA, as far as it was read: TGTGCCAGCAGTTTGTGGACAGGGATCTCCTACGAG. The V call is TRBV28, the J call TRBJ2-7; 8 bases agree with TRBD1. The CDR3 is cut off 3 residues early in the read; its end comes from the germline J gene. The CDR3 spans 15 residues. With V trimmed by 3 bases and J by 0 bases, 4 bases remained unmatched. Per the germline V gene, CDR1 is MDHEN and CDR2 is SYDVKM.

Regarding this clone: The read terminates 3 residues ahead of where the CDR3 ends, so the germline J gene completes it. The chain couples TRBV12-3 or TRBV12-4 to TRBJ1-1; TRBD1 is a possible D gene (5 bases). This CDR3 is built from 12 residues. V lost 3 bases and J lost 4, with 6 bases in between. Here the CDR3 reads CASSFRGTEAFF. The CDR3 bases that were read are TGTGCCAGCAGTTTTAGGGGCACTGAA.